This T cell receptor beta chain was profiled in a study of T-cell memory formation after mild COVID-19. CDR1 MGHRA and CDR2 YSYEKL come from the germline V gene. V was pared by 3 bases and J by 4 bases, with 2 bases of the junction left unmatched. CDR3 size: 16 residues. Study-level results: The appearance of some responding clones in pre-infection memory suggested that cross-reactive memory joined.

This clonotype was seen more than once but under ten times. Its antigen is unidentified. Each CDR3 protein is one row after TCRdb ran MiXCR on the 5' RACE reads. Of roughly 310,000 distinct CDR3 sequences in the sample, about 16% were seen once. The specimen sequenced was PBMCs or a T cell subset sorted from them (not recorded which). The receptor was derived from a man aged 18 to 35 who had mild COVID-19 (a few samples of this study predate the infection). Cell type and time point are not known. V usage is TRBV4-1 and J usage is TRBJ2-2; 13 bases agree with TRBD2. The CDR3 region is CASSQRTSGGTGELFF. The CDR3 DNA reads as TGCGCCAGCAGCCAGAGGACTAGCGGGGGCACCGGGGAGCTGTTTTTT.